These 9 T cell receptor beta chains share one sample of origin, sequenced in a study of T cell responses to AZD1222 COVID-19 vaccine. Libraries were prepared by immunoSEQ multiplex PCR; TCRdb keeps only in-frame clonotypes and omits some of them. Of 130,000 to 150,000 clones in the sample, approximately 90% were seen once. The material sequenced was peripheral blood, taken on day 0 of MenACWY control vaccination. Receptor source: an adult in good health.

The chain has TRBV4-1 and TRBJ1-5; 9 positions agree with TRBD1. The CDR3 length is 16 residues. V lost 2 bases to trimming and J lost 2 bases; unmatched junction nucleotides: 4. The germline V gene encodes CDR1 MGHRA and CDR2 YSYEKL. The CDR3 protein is CASSQTRQGGNQPQHF. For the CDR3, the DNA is TGCGCCAGCAGCCAAACCCGACAGGGGGGCAATCAGCCCCAGCATTTT.

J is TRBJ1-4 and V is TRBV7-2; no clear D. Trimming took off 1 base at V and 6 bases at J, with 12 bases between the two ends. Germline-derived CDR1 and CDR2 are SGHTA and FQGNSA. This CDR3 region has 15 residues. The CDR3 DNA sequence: TGTGCCAGCAGCTTAGGTGGCGGAGAACATGAAAAACTGTTTTTT. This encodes CASSLGGGEHEKLFF.

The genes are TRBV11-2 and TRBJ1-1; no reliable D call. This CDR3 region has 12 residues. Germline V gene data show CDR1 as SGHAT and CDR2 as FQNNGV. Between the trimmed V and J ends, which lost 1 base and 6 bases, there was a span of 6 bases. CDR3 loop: CASSLGIAEAFF. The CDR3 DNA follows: TGTGCCAGCAGCTTAGGGATCGCTGAAGCTTTCTTT.

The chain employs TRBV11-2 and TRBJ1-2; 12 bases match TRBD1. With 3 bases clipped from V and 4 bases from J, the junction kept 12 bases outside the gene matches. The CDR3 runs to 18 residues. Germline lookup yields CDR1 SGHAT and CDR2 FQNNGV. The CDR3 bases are TGTGCCAGCAGCTTTACTCCGGGACAGGGGGCGAACCCCTATGGCTACACCTTC. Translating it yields CASSFTPGQGANPYGYTF. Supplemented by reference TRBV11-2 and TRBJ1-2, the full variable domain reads EAGVAQSPRYKIIEKRQSVAFWCNPISGHATLYWYQQILGQGPKLLIQFQNNGVVDDSQLPKDRFSAERLKGVDSTLKIQPAKLEDSAVYLCASSFTPGQGANPYGYTFGSGTRLTVV.

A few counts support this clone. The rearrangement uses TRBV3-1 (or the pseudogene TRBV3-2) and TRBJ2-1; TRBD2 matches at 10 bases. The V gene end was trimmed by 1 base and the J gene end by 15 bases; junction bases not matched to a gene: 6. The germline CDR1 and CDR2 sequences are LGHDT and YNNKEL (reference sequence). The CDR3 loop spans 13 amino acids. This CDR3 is CASSQGLAGDRFF. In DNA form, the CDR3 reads TGTGCCAGCAGCCAAGGGCTAGCGGGAGATCGGTTCTTC.

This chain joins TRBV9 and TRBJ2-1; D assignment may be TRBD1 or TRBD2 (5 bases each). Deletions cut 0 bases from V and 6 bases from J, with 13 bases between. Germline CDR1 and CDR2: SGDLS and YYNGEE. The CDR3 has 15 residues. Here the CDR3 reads CASSVAGAYTNEQFF. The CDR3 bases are TGTGCCAGCAGCGTAGCCGGGGCCTACACCAATGAGCAGTTCTTC.

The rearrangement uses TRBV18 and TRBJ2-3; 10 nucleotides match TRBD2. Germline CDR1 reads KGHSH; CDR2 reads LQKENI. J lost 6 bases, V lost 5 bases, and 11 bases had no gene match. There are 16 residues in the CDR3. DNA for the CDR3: TGTGCCAGCTCAGGTTCAGAAGCGGGAGGGAGTGATACGCAGTATTTT. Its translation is CASSGSEAGGSDTQYF.

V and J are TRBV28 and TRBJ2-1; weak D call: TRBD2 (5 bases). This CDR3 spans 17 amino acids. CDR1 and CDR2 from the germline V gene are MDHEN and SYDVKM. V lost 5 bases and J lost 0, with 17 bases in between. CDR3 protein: CASSPQSGSSSYNEQFF. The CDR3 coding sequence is TGTGCCAGCAGTCCCCAGTCGGGGAGTAGCTCCTACAATGAGCAGTTCTTC.

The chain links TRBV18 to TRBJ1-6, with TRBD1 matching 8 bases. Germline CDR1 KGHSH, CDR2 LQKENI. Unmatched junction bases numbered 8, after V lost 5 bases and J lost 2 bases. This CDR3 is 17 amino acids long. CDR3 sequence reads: CASSSTTGVTYNSPLHF. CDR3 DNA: TGTGCCAGCTCATCTACGACAGGGGTGACCTATAATTCACCCCTCCACTTT.